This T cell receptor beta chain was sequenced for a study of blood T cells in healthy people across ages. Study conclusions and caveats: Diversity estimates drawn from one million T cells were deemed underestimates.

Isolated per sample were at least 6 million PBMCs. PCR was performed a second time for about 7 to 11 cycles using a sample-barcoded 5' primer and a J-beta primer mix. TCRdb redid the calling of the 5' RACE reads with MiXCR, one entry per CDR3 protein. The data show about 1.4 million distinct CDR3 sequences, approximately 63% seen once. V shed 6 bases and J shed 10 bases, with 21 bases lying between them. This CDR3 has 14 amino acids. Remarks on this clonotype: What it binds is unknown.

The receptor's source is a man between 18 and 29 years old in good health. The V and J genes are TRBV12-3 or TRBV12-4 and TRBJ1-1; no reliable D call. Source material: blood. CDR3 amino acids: CASSPPDMPGRAFF. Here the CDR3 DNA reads TGTGCCAGCAGCCCCCCCGACATGCCTGGTAGAGCTTTCTTT.